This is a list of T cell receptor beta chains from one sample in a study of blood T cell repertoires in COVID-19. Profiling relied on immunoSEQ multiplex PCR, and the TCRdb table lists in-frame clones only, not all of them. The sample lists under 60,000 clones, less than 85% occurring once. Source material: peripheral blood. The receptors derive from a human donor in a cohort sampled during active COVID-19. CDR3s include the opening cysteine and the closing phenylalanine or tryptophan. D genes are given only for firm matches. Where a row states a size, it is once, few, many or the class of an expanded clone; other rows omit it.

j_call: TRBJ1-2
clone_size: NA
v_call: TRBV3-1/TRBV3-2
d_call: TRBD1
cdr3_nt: TGTGCCAGCAGCCAAGAATGGGACAGGGGAGTCTATGGCTACACCTTC
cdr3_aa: CASSQEWDRGVYGYTF

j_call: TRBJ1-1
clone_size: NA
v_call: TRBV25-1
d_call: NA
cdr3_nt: TGTGCCAGCAGGGACATATCTAAAGCTTTCTTT
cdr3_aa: CASRDISKAFF

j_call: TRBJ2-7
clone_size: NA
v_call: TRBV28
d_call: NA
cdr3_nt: TGTGCCAGCAGTAAGTCGGGGGTCCACGAGCAGTACTTC
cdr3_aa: CASSKSGVHEQYF

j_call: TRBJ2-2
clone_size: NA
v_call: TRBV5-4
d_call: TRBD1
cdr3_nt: TGTGCCAGCAGCTTGGGACAGGGTGGCACCGGGGAGCTGTTTTTT
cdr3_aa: CASSLGQGGTGELFF

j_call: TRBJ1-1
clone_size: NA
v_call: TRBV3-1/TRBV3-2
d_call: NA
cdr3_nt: TGTGCCAGCAGCTTCTTCGCGTCGCCCACTGAAGCTTTCTTT
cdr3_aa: CASSFFASPTEAFF

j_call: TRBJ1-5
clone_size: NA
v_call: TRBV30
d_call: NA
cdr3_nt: TGTGCCTGGAGTGTACCCGGGAATCAGCCCCAGCATTTT
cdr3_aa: CAWSVPGNQPQHF

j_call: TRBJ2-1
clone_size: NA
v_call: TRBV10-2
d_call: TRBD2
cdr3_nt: TGCGCCAGCAAGGCCAGAGCGGGGGGGGACAATGAGCAGTTCTTC
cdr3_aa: CASKARAGGDNEQFF

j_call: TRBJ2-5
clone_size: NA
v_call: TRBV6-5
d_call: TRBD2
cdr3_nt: TGTGCCAGCAGGCCGGCGGGGGGCACTTCAACGACCCAGTACTTC
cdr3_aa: CASRPAGGTSTTQYF

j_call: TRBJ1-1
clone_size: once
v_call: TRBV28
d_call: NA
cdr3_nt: TGTGCCAGCAGTTTACCAGTAACTGAAGCTTTCTTT
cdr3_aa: CASSLPVTEAFF

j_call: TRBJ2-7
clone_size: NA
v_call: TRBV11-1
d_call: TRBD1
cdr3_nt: TGTGCCAGCAGTCGACAGGGCGGATTGGACGAGCAGTACTTC
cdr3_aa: CASSRQGGLDEQYF

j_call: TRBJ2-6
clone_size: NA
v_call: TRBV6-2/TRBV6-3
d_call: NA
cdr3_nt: TGTGCCAGCAGTGACAGAAGCTCTGGGGCCAACGTCCTGACTTTC
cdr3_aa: CASSDRSSGANVLTF

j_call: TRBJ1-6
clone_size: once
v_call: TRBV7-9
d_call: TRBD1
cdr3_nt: TGTGCCAGCAGCTCCAGTCTGACAGGGGGAGCTTCACCCCTCCACTTT
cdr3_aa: CASSSSLTGGASPLHF

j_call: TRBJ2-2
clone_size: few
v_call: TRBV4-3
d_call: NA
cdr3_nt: TGCGCCAGCAGCCAAGAGCCCAGCGGTGGGCGCACCGGGGAGCTGTTTTTT
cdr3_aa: CASSQEPSGGRTGELFF

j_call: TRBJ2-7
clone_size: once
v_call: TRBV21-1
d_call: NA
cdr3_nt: TGTGCCAGCAGTAAAAAAGGTGGGAGAGCCAGCTACGAGCAGTACTTC
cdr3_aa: CASSKKGGRASYEQYF

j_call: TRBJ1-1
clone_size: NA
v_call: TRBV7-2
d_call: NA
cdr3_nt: TGTGCCAGCAGCCGCGGGGGGGGGTTTACTGAAGCTTTCTTT
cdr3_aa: CASSRGGGFTEAFF

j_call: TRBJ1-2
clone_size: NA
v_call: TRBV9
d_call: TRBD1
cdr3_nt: TGTGCCAGCAGCGCCCGCGACAGGGAAAGGAATGGCTACACCTTC
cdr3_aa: CASSARDRERNGYTF

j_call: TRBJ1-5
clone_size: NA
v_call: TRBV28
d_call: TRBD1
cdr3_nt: TGTGCCAGCAGGGGACAGGGAAGCAATCAGCCCCAGCATTTT
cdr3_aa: CASRGQGSNQPQHF